The present entry profiles one T cell receptor (beta chain) with its context. The antigen is unknown. With 60 Vbeta and 13 Jbeta primers, the PCR was carried out. TCRdb keeps only in-frame clones here, not all; method: immunoSEQ multiplex PCR. The sample lists under 300,000 clones, around 86% occurring once. After removal of 0 bases from V and 0 bases from J, the junction contained 0 bases not matched to a gene. The length of the CDR3 is 15 residues. The V gene's germline CDR1 is ENHRY and CDR2 SYGVKD. The sample belongs to a study of cytomegalovirus exposure and HLA in healthy donors. Study-level results: In a later analysis, a genetic analysis reported fewer productive-TCR N-insertions in an Asian-associated ancestry cluster than the cohort average. HLA alleles showed associations with about 17,000 TCR beta sequences in a later analysis, at a 0.05 false discovery rate. The authors excluded some V segments, including TRBV6-2 and TRBV6-3, as indistinguishable.

The clonotype was recovered from a man in his forties in good health and CMV-seropositive. The chain combines TRBV10-3 with TRBJ1-1; 8 positions agree with TRBD1. The sequenced material came from PBMCs. The CDR3 nucleotides read TGTGCCATCAGTGAGTCGGGACAGGTGAACACTGAAGCTTTCTTT. Protein sequence: CAISESGQVNTEAFF.